One sample yielded the 10 T cell receptor beta chains listed below, sequenced in a study of shared clonotypes between healthy human individuals. Profiling relied on immunoSEQ multiplex PCR, and the TCRdb table lists in-frame clones only, not all of them. The table records about 2.3 million clones, 85% to 95% of them present only once. Material for sequencing was naive CD4+ T cells from PBMCs. Regarding subset: CD45RA+ positively selected. The origin of the receptors is a man younger than 30 in good health. Some clones in this sample may be carry-over from other donors' samples.

This clone was counted once. The genes are TRBV10-3 and TRBJ1-1, with D possibly TRBD1 on 5 matching bases. The V end was cut by 6 bases, the J end by 1 base, with 12 bases between. The germline gives CDR1 ENHRY, CDR2 SYGVKD. The CDR3 consists of 14 residues. CDR3 sequence reads: CAIRTPQGNTEAFF. The CDR3 coding sequence is TGTGCCATCAGGACACCCCAGGGGAACACTGAAGCTTTCTTT.

The V gene is TRBV2, the J gene TRBJ2-1; TRBD2 is a possible D gene (5 bases). This CDR3 comprises 12 residues. The V gene's germline CDR1 is SNHLY and CDR2 FYNNEI. The germline V and J ends were trimmed by 0 bases and 12 bases, with 9 bases remaining between them. The CDR3 DNA sequence: TGTGCCAGCAGTGAAGCGAGCGGACTGCAGTTCTTC. Amino acids: CASSEASGLQFF.

This clone came up once. The V call is TRBV28, the J call TRBJ1-5, with TRBD1 matching 7 bases. Germline V CDR1 and CDR2: MDHEN, SYDVKM. This CDR3 comprises 16 residues. V gave up 6 bases and J gave up 0 bases; unmatched junction bases: 8. The CDR3 DNA follows: TGTGCCAGCAGGCCCGGGACAGCCTATAGCAATCAGCCCCAGCATTTT. It translates to CASRPGTAYSNQPQHF.

This clone was observed a handful of times. The sample holds other DNA sequences that translate to the same CDR3. CDR3 coding DNA: TGCAGTGCTAGTCGGGGTACTGAAGCTTTCTTT. It codes for CSASRGTEAFF. This chain connects TRBV20-1 to TRBJ1-1; no clear D. The CDR3 totals 11 residues. The ends were cut back, 3 bases at V and 5 bases at J, with 7 bases in the middle. Per germline, CDR1 DFQATT and CDR2 SNEGSKA (reference sequence).

The sample holds one count of this clone. The chain employs TRBV27 and TRBJ1-5; D remains ambiguous. Germline V lookup: CDR1 MNHEY, CDR2 SMNVEV (reference sequence). The V gene lost 5 bases and the J gene lost 0 bases, with 20 bases spanning the gap. The CDR3 loop spans 18 amino acids. The CDR3 loop is CASSPQTPAGYSNQPQHF. The CDR3 coding sequence is TGTGCCAGCAGTCCGCAGACACCGGCGGGATATAGCAATCAGCCCCAGCATTTT.

The chain is built from TRBV7-8 and TRBJ2-6, with D tentatively TRBD1 (5 bases). Per germline, CDR1 SGHVS and CDR2 FQNEAQ. Trimming shortened V by 5 bases and J by 1 base, and 12 bases separated the two germline ends. The CDR3 spans 16 residues. The CDR3, as DNA: TGTGCCAGCAGCCTCGACAGTTTTTCTGGGGCCAACGTCCTGACTTTC. This codes for CASSLDSFSGANVLTF.

The gene calls are TRBV7-3 and TRBJ2-1, with TRBD2 matching over 14 bases. The CDR3 contains 19 residues. Trimming removed 2 bases from V and 4 bases from J; junction bases left unmatched: 10. The germline gives CDR1 SGHTA, CDR2 FQGTGA. CDR3 in DNA: TGTGCCAGCAGCTTAGGACTCGGACTAGCGGGAGGTAGTTACAATGAGCAGTTCTTC. Translation: CASSLGLGLAGGSYNEQFF.

The gene calls are TRBV28 and TRBJ1-5; 9 bases match TRBD1. This CDR3 has 15 residues. The V segment lost 2 bases and the J segment 3 bases; nucleotides outside the gene matches: 2. Germline CDR1 MDHEN, CDR2 SYDVKM. As DNA, the CDR3 is TGTGCCAGCAGTTTAAGGACAGGGGTCAATCAGCCCCAGCATTTT. Protein: CASSLRTGVNQPQHF.

This clone was found a few times. Here the CDR3 DNA reads TGTGCCAGCAGCGTAGGATTCAATCAGCCCCAGCATTTT. It encodes CASSVGFNQPQHF. J is TRBJ1-5 and V is TRBV7-2; D not resolved. CDR1 SGHTA and CDR2 FQGNSA come from the germline V gene. The CDR3 totals 13 residues. With 5 bases removed from V and 3 bases from J, the gap between germline ends came to 8 bases.

V usage is TRBV5-1 and J usage is TRBJ2-3; D may be TRBD1 (5 bases). Looked up from germline, CDR1 is SGHRS and CDR2 is YFSETQ. V shed 6 bases and J shed 2 bases, with 10 bases lying between them. The CDR3 sequence is 13 residues long. CDR3 loop: CASTWTSTDTQYF. The CDR3 region has the DNA TGCGCCAGCACCTGGACATCCACAGATACGCAGTATTTT.